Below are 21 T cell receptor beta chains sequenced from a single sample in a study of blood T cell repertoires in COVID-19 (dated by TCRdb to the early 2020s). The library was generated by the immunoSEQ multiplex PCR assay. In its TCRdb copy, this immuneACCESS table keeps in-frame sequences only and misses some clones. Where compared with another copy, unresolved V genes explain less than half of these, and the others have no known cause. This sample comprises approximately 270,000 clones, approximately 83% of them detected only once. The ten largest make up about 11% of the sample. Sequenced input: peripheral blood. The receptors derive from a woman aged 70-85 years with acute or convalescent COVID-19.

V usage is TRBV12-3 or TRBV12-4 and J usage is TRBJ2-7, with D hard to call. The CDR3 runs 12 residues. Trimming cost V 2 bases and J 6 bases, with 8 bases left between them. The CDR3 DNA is TGTGCCAGCAGTTTATCCCTGCGCGAGCAGTACTTC. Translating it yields CASSLSLREQYF.

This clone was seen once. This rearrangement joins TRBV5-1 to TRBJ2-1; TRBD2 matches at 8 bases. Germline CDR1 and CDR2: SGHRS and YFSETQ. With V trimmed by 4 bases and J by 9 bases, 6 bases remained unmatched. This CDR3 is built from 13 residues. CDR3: CASSPGGAGEQFF. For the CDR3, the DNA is TGCGCCAGCAGCCCCGGGGGGGCCGGTGAGCAGTTCTTC.

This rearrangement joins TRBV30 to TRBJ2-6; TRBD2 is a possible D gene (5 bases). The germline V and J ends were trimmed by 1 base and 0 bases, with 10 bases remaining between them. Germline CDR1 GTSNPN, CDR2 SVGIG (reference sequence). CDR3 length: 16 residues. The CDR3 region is CAWSGLGSSGANVLTF. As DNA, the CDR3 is TGTGCCTGGAGTGGCCTTGGGAGCTCTGGGGCCAACGTCCTGACTTTC.

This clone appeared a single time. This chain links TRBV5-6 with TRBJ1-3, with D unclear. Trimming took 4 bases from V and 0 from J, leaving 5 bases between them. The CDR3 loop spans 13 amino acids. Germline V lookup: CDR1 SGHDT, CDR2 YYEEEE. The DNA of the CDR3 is TGTGCCAGCAGCCCCCTCTCTGGAAACACCATATATTTT. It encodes CASSPLSGNTIYF.

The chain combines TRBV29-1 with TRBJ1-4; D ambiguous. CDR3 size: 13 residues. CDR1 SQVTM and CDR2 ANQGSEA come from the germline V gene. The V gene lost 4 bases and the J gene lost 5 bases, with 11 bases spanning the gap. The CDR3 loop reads CSVALARNEKLFF. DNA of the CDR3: TGCAGCGTTGCTCTGGCCCGCAATGAAAAACTGTTTTTT.

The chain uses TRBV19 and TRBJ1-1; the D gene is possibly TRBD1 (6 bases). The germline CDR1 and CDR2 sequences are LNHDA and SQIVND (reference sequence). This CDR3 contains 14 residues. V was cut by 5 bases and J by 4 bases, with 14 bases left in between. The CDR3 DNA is TGTGCCAGTAGTTCGACCAGGGGAAGCACTGAAGCTTTCTTT. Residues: CASSSTRGSTEAFF.

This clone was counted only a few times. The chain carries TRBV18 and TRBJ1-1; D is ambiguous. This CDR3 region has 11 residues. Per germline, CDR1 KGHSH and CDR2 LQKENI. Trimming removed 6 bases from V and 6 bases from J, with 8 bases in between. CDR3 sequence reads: CASSGLAEAFF. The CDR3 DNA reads TGTGCCAGCTCCGGGTTGGCTGAAGCTTTCTTT. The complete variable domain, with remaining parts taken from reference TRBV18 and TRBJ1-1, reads NAGVMQNPRHLVRRRGQEARLRCSPMKGHSHVYWYRQLPEEGLKFMVYLQKENIIDESGMPKERFSAEFPKEGPSILRIQQVVRGDSAAYFCASSGLAEAFFGQGTRLTVV.

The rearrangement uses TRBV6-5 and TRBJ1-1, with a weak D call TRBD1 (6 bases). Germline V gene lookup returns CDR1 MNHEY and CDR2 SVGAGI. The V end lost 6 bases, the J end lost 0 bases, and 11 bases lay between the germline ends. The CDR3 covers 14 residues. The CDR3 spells CASRLDRLNTEAFF. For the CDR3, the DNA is TGTGCCAGCAGGCTAGACAGGCTGAACACTGAAGCTTTCTTT.

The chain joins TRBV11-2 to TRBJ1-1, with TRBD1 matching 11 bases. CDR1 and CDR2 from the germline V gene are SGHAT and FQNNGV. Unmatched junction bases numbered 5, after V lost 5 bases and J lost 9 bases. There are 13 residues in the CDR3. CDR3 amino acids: CASSVGQGAKAFF. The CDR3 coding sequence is TGTGCCAGCAGCGTAGGACAGGGGGCAAAAGCTTTCTTT.

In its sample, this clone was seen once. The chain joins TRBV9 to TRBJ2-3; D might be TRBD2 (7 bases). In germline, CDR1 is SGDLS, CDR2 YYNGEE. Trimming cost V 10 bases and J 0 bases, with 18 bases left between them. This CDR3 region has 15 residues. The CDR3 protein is CASGGASGSTDTQYF. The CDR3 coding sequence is TGTGCCTCTGGGGGGGCTAGCGGAAGCACAGATACGCAGTATTTT.

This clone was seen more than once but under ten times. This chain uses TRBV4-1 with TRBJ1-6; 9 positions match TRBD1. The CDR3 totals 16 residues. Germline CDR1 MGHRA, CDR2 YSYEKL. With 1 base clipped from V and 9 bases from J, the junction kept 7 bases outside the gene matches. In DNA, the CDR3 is TGCGCCAGCAGCCAAGTGGACAGGGGAATCGGTTCACCCCTCCACTTT. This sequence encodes CASSQVDRGIGSPLHF.

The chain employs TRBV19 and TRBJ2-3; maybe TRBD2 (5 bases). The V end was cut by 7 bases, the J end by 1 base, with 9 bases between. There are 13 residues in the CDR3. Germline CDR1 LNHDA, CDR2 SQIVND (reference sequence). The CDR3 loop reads CASTPGGTDTQYF. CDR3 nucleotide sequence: TGTGCCAGTACACCCGGGGGCACAGATACGCAGTATTTT. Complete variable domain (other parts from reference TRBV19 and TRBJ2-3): DGGITQSPKYLFRKEGQNVTLSCEQNLNHDAMYWYRQDPGQGLRLIYYSQIVNDFQKGDIAEGYSVSREKKESFPLTVTSAQKNPTAFYLCASTPGGTDTQYFGPGTRLTVL.

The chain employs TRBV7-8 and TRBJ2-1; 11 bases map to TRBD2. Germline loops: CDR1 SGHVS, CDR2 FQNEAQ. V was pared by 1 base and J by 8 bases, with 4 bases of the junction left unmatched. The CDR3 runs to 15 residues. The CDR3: CASSLGLAGGHEQFF. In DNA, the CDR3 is TGTGCCAGCAGCTTAGGTCTAGCGGGGGGTCATGAGCAGTTCTTC.

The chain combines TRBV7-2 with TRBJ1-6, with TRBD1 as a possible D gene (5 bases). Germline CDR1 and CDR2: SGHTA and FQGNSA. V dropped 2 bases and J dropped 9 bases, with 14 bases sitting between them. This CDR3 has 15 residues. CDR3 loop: CASSLQGRIISPLHF. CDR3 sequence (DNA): TGTGCCAGCAGCTTACAGGGTCGTATAATTTCACCCCTCCACTTT.

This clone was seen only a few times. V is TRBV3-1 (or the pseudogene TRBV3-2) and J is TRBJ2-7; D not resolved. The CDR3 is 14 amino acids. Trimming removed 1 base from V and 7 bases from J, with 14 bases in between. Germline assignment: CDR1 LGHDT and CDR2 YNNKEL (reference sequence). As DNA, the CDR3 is TGTGCCAGCAGCCAAGCGTTGCGGCTGGAAGAGCAGTACTTC. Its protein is CASSQALRLEEQYF.

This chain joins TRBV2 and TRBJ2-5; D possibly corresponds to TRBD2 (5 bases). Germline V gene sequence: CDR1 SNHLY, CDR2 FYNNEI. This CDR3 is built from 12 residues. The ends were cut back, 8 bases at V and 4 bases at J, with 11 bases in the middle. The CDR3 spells CASRGDPETQYF. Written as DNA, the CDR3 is TGTGCCAGCCGGGGAGACCCAGAGACCCAGTACTTC.

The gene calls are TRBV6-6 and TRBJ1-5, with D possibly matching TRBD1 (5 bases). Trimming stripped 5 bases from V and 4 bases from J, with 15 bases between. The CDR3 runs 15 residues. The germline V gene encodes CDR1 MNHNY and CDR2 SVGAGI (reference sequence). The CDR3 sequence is CASSGHSPPNQPQHF. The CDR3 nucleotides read TGTGCCAGCAGTGGACATTCTCCTCCTAATCAGCCCCAGCATTTT.

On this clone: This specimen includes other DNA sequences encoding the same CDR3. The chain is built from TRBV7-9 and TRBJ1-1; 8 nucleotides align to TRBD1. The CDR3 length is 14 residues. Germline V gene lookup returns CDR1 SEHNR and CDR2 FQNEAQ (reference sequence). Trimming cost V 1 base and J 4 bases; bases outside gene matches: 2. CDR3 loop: CASSLVQGGTEAFF. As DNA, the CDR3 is TGTGCCAGCAGCTTAGTACAGGGGGGCACTGAAGCTTTCTTT.

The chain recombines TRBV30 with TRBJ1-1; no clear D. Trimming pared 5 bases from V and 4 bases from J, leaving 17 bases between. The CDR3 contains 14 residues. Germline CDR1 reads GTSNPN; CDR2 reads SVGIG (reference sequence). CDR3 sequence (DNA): TGTGCCTGGGCCCGAACTGGGCTGGGCACTGAAGCTTTCTTT. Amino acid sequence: CAWARTGLGTEAFF.

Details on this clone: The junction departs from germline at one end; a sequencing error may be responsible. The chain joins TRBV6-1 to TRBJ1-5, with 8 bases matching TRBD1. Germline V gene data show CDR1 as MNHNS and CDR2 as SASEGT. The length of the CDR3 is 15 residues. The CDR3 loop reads CASIEQGDSNQPQHF. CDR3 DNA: TGTGCCAGCATTGAACAGGGGGATAGCAATCAGCCCCAGCATTTT.

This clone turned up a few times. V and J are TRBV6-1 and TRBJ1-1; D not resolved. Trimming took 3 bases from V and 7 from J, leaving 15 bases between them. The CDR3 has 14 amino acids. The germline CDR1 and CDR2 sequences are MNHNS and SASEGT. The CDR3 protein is CASSEGSWGIEAFF. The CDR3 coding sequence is TGTGCCAGCAGTGAGGGGAGCTGGGGAATTGAAGCTTTCTTT.